The rows below give T cell receptor beta chains drawn from one sample of a study of blood T cells in healthy people across ages. TCRdb used MiXCR to reprocess the 5' RACE reads, holding one entry per CDR3 protein. The profile covers hundreds of thousands of distinct CDR3 sequences, with less than 60% appearing a single time and 15% to 20% taken by the ten largest. The sample consisted of blood. The receptors were gathered from an elderly man in good health. Each CDR3 is given with its conserved first and last residue. A D gene is named only where the DNA matches it firmly. Part of the rows lack a size; the others show once, few, many or a class for expanded clones.

j_call clone_size d_call v_call cdr3_aa cdr3_nt
TRBJ1-3 few NA TRBV30 CAWSVPNTIYF TGTGCCTGGAGTGTGCCGAACACCATATATTTT
TRBJ2-1 NA NA TRBV6-6 CASSDGGSEEQFF TGTGCCAGCAGTGACGGAGGGTCGGAAGAGCAGTTCTTC
TRBJ2-5 NA NA TRBV29-1 CSVELDTLPETQYF TGCAGCGTTGAACTGGACACCCTACCAGAGACCCAGTACTTC
TRBJ1-4 NA NA TRBV7-9 CASSPWAGAANEKLFF TGTGCCAGCAGCCCTTGGGCAGGAGCAGCTAATGAAAAACTGTTTTTT
TRBJ2-7 NA TRBD2 TRBV28 CASSRGTSGSNEQYF TGTGCCAGCAGCCGTGGGACTAGCGGGAGCAACGAGCAGTACTTC
TRBJ2-7 once TRBD1 TRBV5-1 CASSRGVGQGSEQYF TGCGCCAGCAGTCGGGGTGTGGGACAGGGGTCCGAGCAGTACTTC
TRBJ2-1 NA NA TRBV6-6 CASSPSAFSYNEQFF TGTGCCAGCAGCCCCTCAGCGTTTTCCTACAATGAGCAGTTCTTC
TRBJ1-2 few NA TRBV28 CASSSGHRPVNYGYTF TGTGCCAGCAGTTCGGGACATCGTCCCGTTAACTATGGCTACACCTTC
TRBJ1-1 NA NA TRBV27 CASSNTMNTEAFF TGTGCCAGCAGTAACACAATGAACACTGAAGCTTTCTTT
TRBJ1-6 NA NA TRBV4-2 CASSSYGRDPWGSPLHF TGTGCCAGTAGCTCCTATGGGAGGGACCCCTGGGGTTCACCCCTCCACTTT
TRBJ2-7 few TRBD2 TRBV18 CASSPRPISGRTGLRSYEQYF TGTGCCAGCTCACCACGGCCGATTAGCGGGAGAACGGGGTTGCGCTCCTACGAGCAGTACTTC
TRBJ2-1 NA TRBD2 TRBV30 CAWSQGLAGHNEQFF TGTGCCTGGAGCCAGGGACTAGCGGGGCACAATGAGCAGTTCTTC
TRBJ2-5 NA NA TRBV28 CASSFGAQETQYF TGTGCCAGCAGTTTTGGGGCCCAAGAGACCCAGTACTTC
TRBJ1-1 few NA TRBV7-9 CASSVVLGDTEAFF TGTGCCAGCAGCGTTGTATTGGGGGACACTGAAGCTTTCTTT
TRBJ2-5 few NA TRBV21-1 CASLRRREETQYF TGTGCCAGCCTCCGGCGCAGGGAAGAGACCCAGTACTTC
TRBJ2-2 NA NA TRBV12-3/TRBV12-4 CASSFRSGNTGELFF TGTGCCAGCAGTTTTCGGTCTGGAAACACCGGGGAGCTGTTTTTT
TRBJ1-2 NA NA TRBV20-1 CSTSIGYGYTF TGCAGTACCTCAATAGGCTATGGCTACACCTTC
TRBJ2-7 NA TRBD2 TRBV7-2 CASSPSSGRAPYEQYF TGTGCCAGCAGTCCATCTAGCGGGAGGGCACCCTACGAGCAGTACTTC
TRBJ2-7 few NA TRBV6-2/TRBV6-3 CASSQQGNVYEQYF TGTGCCAGCAGCCAACAGGGTAACGTCTACGAGCAGTACTTC
TRBJ2-7 NA NA TRBV7-2 CASSLAGGRGSYEQYF TGTGCCAGCAGCTTAGCAGGGGGTCGAGGGTCCTACGAGCAGTACTTC
TRBJ2-1 NA TRBD2 TRBV7-9 CASSFQREWYEQFF TGTGCCAGCAGCTTCCAGCGGGAGTGGTATGAGCAGTTCTTC
TRBJ2-7 NA TRBD1 TRBV28 CASGFIPGTGATYEQYF TGTGCCAGCGGTTTCATCCCCGGGACAGGGGCGACCTACGAGCAGTACTTC
TRBJ2-7 NA NA TRBV28 CASSLAQHSYEQYF TGTGCCAGCAGTTTAGCGCAGCATAGCTACGAGCAGTACTTC
TRBJ2-5 NA NA TRBV2 CASSVQGLGETQYF TGTGCCAGCTCTGTACAGGGTTTAGGGGAGACCCAGTACTTC
TRBJ2-3 NA TRBD2 TRBV7-2 CASSLGGSGGTDTQYF TGTGCCAGCAGCTTAGGAGGGTCGGGAGGTACAGATACGCAGTATTTT
TRBJ2-5 many TRBD1 TRBV24-1 CATSDFNRGHRETQYF TGTGCCACCAGTGATTTTAATAGGGGGCATCGAGAGACCCAGTACTTC
TRBJ2-1 few NA TRBV12-3/TRBV12-4 CASSQPVGRGNEQFF TGTGCCAGCAGTCAGCCTGTGGGGCGGGGAAATGAGCAGTTCTTC
TRBJ2-1 few NA TRBV5-1 CASSVEDAYNEQFF TGCGCCAGCAGCGTGGAGGACGCCTACAATGAGCAGTTCTTC
TRBJ2-6 few TRBD1 TRBV28 CASSSPQGGANVLTF TGTGCCAGCAGTTCCCCACAGGGGGGGGCCAACGTCCTGACTTTC
TRBJ2-7 once NA TRBV6-2/TRBV6-3 CASLSTMYRRSGSYEQYF TGTGCCAGCCTTTCGACGATGTACAGGCGAAGTGGCTCCTACGAGCAGTACTTC
TRBJ1-2 NA TRBD1 TRBV7-9 CASSYPGTGKLWYGYTF TGTGCCAGCAGCTATCCCGGGACAGGGAAGTTGTGGTATGGCTACACCTTC
TRBJ2-1 NA NA TRBV9 CASSVNPNPTTSEQFF TGTGCCAGCAGCGTGAACCCAAATCCGACGACCAGTGAGCAGTTCTTC
TRBJ1-2 NA TRBD1 TRBV6-2/TRBV6-3 CASSSGQGALVYGYTF TGTGCCAGCAGCTCGGGACAGGGGGCGCTTGTCTATGGCTACACCTTC
TRBJ2-7 once TRBD2 TRBV7-8 CASSLTSGTDYEQYF TGTGCCAGCAGTTTAACTAGCGGGACAGACTACGAGCAGTACTTC
TRBJ1-4 many NA TRBV7-9 CASVGGSNEKLFF TGTGCCAGCGTGGGGGGCTCTAATGAAAAACTGTTTTTT
TRBJ2-1 NA TRBD2 TRBV4-1 CASSQETSSSYNEQFF TGCGCCAGCAGCCAAGAGACTAGCTCCTCCTACAATGAGCAGTTCTTC
TRBJ2-3 NA TRBD2 TRBV6-5 CASKGGGGTDTQYF TGTGCCAGCAAAGGTGGGGGGGGCACAGATACGCAGTATTTT
TRBJ2-7 NA NA TRBV13 CASSSDAVEQYF TGTGCCAGCAGCTCCGACGCTGTCGAGCAGTACTTC
TRBJ2-5 few TRBD2 TRBV29-1 CSVTTSEETQYF TGCAGCGTTACGACTAGCGAAGAGACCCAGTACTTC
TRBJ2-3 NA TRBD2 TRBV27 CASSSRPGLGIDTQYF TGTGCCAGCAGTTCCCGACCGGGACTAGGTATAGATACGCAGTATTTT
TRBJ2-7 many TRBD1 TRBV20-1 CSARDETGIFEQYF TGCAGTGCTAGAGATGAGACAGGGATTTTTGAGCAGTACTTC
TRBJ2-1 NA TRBD2 TRBV6-2/TRBV6-3 CASSYDKREGRYNEQFF TGTGCCAGCAGTTACGATAAGCGGGAGGGCCGTTACAATGAGCAGTTCTTC
TRBJ1-5 NA NA TRBV3-1 CASSQGQGFQPQHF TGTGCCAGCAGCCAGGGGCAGGGGTTTCAGCCCCAGCATTTT
TRBJ1-2 NA TRBD1 TRBV27 CASRSTTGTGETYGYTF TGTGCCAGCAGATCGACTACCGGGACAGGGGAAACCTATGGCTACACCTTC
TRBJ2-1 NA TRBD1 TRBV5-1 CASSLVQGTDNEQFF TGCGCCAGCAGCTTGGTACAGGGGACCGACAATGAGCAGTTCTTC